This is a list of T cell receptor beta chains from one sample in a study of cytomegalovirus exposure and HLA in healthy donors. TCRdb keeps only in-frame clones here, not all; method: immunoSEQ multiplex PCR. The table lists 100,000 or so clones, around 75% of them singletons. The specimen was PBMCs. The receptors were gathered from a man aged 50 to 60 in good health and CMV-seronegative. The CDR3 runs from the conserved cysteine through the conserved F or W. The D gene is left open where the match is weak. Expanded clones get a size class; other rows say once, few or many, or leave the size out.

TRBV6-6,-,TRBJ2-1,-,TGTGCCAGCAGTCCTGGGCAGGGCGGTGAGCAGTTCTTC,CASSPGQGGEQFF
TRBV10-1,-,TRBJ2-2,TRBD1,TGCGCCAGCAGTGAGCGGGACAGGGGGCCCGGGGAGCTGTTTTTT,CASSERDRGPGELFF
TRBV15,once,TRBJ2-7,TRBD1,TGTGCCACCAGCAGGGACAGGTCCTACGAGCAGTACTTC,CATSRDRSYEQYF
TRBV28,-,TRBJ2-3,-,TGTGCCAGCAGAACAACTGGGACAATTAGCACAGATACGCAGTATTTT,CASRTTGTISTDTQYF
TRBV5-4,few,TRBJ2-3,-,TGTGCCAGCAGCTGGACAGTAAACACAGATACGCAGTATTTT,CASSWTVNTDTQYF
TRBV9,-,TRBJ1-2,-,TGTGCCAGCAGCGTAACACGGAGCTATGGCTACACCTTC,CASSVTRSYGYTF
TRBV7-9,-,TRBJ2-7,-,TGTGCCAGCAGGTGGGGGCCGGGCGAAGAGCAGTACTTC,CASRWGPGEEQYF
TRBV30,-,TRBJ2-2,TRBD1,TGTGCCTGGGCCGGACAGGGGGACACCGGGGAGCTGTTTTTT,CAWAGQGDTGELFF
TRBV6-5,-,TRBJ1-2,-,TGTGCCCGGAGTCCTAACACGGTCTATGGCTACACCTTC,CARSPNTVYGYTF
TRBV27,-,TRBJ1-3,-,TGTGCCAGCAGTTCTAACACCGGGACACGTGGAAACACCATATATTTT,CASSSNTGTRGNTIYF
TRBV6-5,-,TRBJ1-5,-,TGTGCCAGCAACCCCGGGGAGCCCCAGCATTTT,CASNPGEPQHF
TRBV7-6,-,TRBJ2-1,TRBD2,TGTGCCAGCAGCTCCGTTTCTTCTAGCGGGAGGGCCTTGGATGAGCAGTTCTTC,CASSSVSSSGRALDEQFF
TRBV5-4,-,TRBJ2-2,TRBD1,TGTGCCAGCAGCACAGGGGAACAGGGTAAGAGTAGAACCGGGGAGCTGTTTTTT,CASSTGEQGKSRTGELFF
TRBV7-2,-,TRBJ2-4,-,TGTGCCAGCAGCTTAGATCCTGGAGCGAACATTCAGTACTTC,CASSLDPGANIQYF
TRBV7-2,-,TRBJ2-5,-,TGTGCCAGCAGCTACCGGGGGGAGACCCAGTACTTC,CASSYRGETQYF
TRBV9,-,TRBJ2-1,TRBD2,TGTGCCAGCAGCGAGCGGGGGGGCTCCTACAATGAGCAGTTCTTC,CASSERGGSYNEQFF
TRBV9,-,TRBJ2-1,TRBD2,TGTGCCAGCAGCGTAGCTAGCGGGGTTAACAATGAGCAGTTCTTC,CASSVASGVNNEQFF
TRBV6-5,-,TRBJ1-1,-,TGTGCCACCACCCGGGGGGGGGCGGCCACTGAAGCTTTCTTT,CATTRGGAATEAFF
TRBV5-4,-,TRBJ1-4,TRBD1,TGTGCCAGCAGCTTTAAAGGGACAGGGGATGAAAAACTGTTTTTT,CASSFKGTGDEKLFF
TRBV7-9,-,TRBJ2-1,TRBD2,TGTGCCAGCAGCCCCAGTCTCCGCGGGGGGGGCAGCTCCTACAATGAGCAGTTCTTC,CASSPSLRGGGSSYNEQFF
TRBV7-9,-,TRBJ2-1,-,TGTGCCAGCAGCACCTCGGAGGGTGAGCAGTTCTTC,CASSTSEGEQFF
TRBV5-1,-,TRBJ2-1,-,TGCGCCAGCAGCTTTTTTCAGACGGGTAATGAGCAGTTCTTC,CASSFFQTGNEQFF
TRBV4-3,-,TRBJ1-5,-,TGCGCCAGCAGCCAAGATCTCGGGCCAGGGACACTTAATCAGCCCCAGCATTTT,CASSQDLGPGTLNQPQHF
TRBV30,-,TRBJ2-1,TRBD2,TGTGCCTGGAGGGGACGGGGGGGGCGGTACAATGAGCAGTTCTTC,CAWRGRGGRYNEQFF
TRBV6-5,-,TRBJ2-7,-,TGTGCCAGCGGCAGATCCTACGAGCAGTACTTC,CASGRSYEQYF
TRBV29-1,once,TRBJ2-4,TRBD2,TGCAGCTCCAACTCGGGGGGAGGGGAAAACATTCAGTACTTC,CSSNSGGGENIQYF
TRBV2,-,TRBJ2-2,TRBD2,TGTGCCAGCAGTACTAGCGGTGTGAACACCGGGGAGCTGTTTTTT,CASSTSGVNTGELFF
TRBV5-1,few,TRBJ2-3,-,TGCGCCAGCAGCTTGGCTCTGGGGAGCGGGAGCACAGATACGCAGTATTTT,CASSLALGSGSTDTQYF
TRBV2,-,TRBJ1-6,TRBD1,TGTGCCAGCACCCTGACCGGGACAGGGGGCTCACCCCTCCACTTT,CASTLTGTGGSPLHF
TRBV5-4,-,TRBJ2-3,TRBD1,TGTGCCAGCAGCACACGACAGGGCCGCACAGATACGCAGTATTTT,CASSTRQGRTDTQYF
TRBV5-6,-,TRBJ1-2,-,TGTGCCAGCAGGTCCTCGGGGGGGGCGCAGAATGGCTACACCTTC,CASRSSGGAQNGYTF
TRBV19,-,TRBJ2-7,TRBD2,TGTGCCAGTAGTGCCACTAGCGGACCCTACGAGCAGTACTTC,CASSATSGPYEQYF
TRBV6-6,once,TRBJ1-5,TRBD1,TGTGCCAGCAGTTACCCGGACAGGGGGCTTAATCAGCCCCAGCATTTT,CASSYPDRGLNQPQHF
TRBV13,-,TRBJ2-3,TRBD1,TGTGCCAGCAGCTTAGGGACAGGGGATGCAGATACGCAGTATTTT,CASSLGTGDADTQYF
TRBV7-2,-,TRBJ2-5,TRBD2,TGTGCCAGCAGCCCGGGGGGTCCAGGCGGGGAGACCCAGTACTTC,CASSPGGPGGETQYF
TRBV7-3,-,TRBJ1-5,TRBD1,TGTGCCAGCAGCCCACAGGGGGGCAATCAGCCCCAGCATTTT,CASSPQGGNQPQHF
TRBV7-2,-,TRBJ2-7,TRBD2,TGTGCCAGCAGCACGAGCGGGGGAAACTCCTACGAGCAGTACTTC,CASSTSGGNSYEQYF
TRBV28,-,TRBJ2-1,-,TGTGCCAGCAGTTTAACAAGGAGTCTGGACAATGAGCAGTTCTTC,CASSLTRSLDNEQFF
TRBV7-9,-,TRBJ1-2,TRBD1,TGTGCCAGCAGCTCACCCGTAGGAGGGACAGGGGGCTTTAACTATGGCTACACCTTC,CASSSPVGGTGGFNYGYTF
TRBV13,-,TRBJ1-5,TRBD1,TGTGCCAGCAGCCGATGGGACAGGGAAGTCTATAGCAATCAGCCCCAGCATTTT,CASSRWDREVYSNQPQHF
TRBV11-2,-,TRBJ1-1,-,TGTGCCAGCAGCTTAGGTCAGGCCTGGGAAGCTTTCTTT,CASSLGQAWEAFF
TRBV7-3,-,TRBJ2-1,-,TGTGCCAGCAGCTTAAACGGGGAGAGCGATGAGCAGTTCTTC,CASSLNGESDEQFF
TRBV5-5,-,TRBJ1-5,TRBD1,TGTGCCAGCAGCTTACAGGGGGAAGGAGTTGGTCAGCCCCAGCATTTT,CASSLQGEGVGQPQHF
TRBV5-1,-,TRBJ1-4,TRBD1,TGCGCCAGCAGCCCCCCTGCCGGGACAGGGTATGAAAAACTGTTTTTT,CASSPPAGTGYEKLFF